This T cell receptor beta chain was identified in a study of liver allograft versus peripheral blood T cells. On the study more broadly: T cell receptor repertoires in transplanted livers were compared with those in recipients' peripheral blood.

This clonotype is medium-sized by share. Its target is not known. V dropped 6 bases and J dropped 1 base, with 12 bases sitting between them. CDR1 and CDR2 from the germline V gene are MDHEN and SYDVKM. The CDR3 is 15 amino acids. Broader study findings: There were reportedly differences between T cell receptor repertoires inside liver allografts and those in peripheral blood.

One entry per CDR3 protein, called by TCRdb with MiXCR from the reads. The sample lists approximately 12,000 distinct CDR3 sequences, 20% to 25% occurring once. The chain joins TRBV28 to TRBJ2-2; TRBD1 might be the D (6 bases). This TCR was sampled from a human patient who had a liver transplant. The graft donor may be the source of some T cells. The CDR3 loop is CASSRPTGNTGELFF. The DNA of the CDR3 is TGTGCCAGCAGCCGCCCGACAGGGAACACCGGGGAGCTGTTTTTT.